A single sample is the source of the 2 T cell receptor beta chains below, sequenced in a study of blood T cell repertoires in COVID-19 (dated by TCRdb to 2018 to 2020). The library was obtained by the immunoSEQ multiplex PCR assay. Entries here come from immuneACCESS through TCRdb and include only in-frame sequences with V and J called. Some clones fail to appear in such tables; in the studies checked, an unresolved V gene covers under half of the shortfall, and the cause of the remainder is unknown. Within this sample are about 130,000 clones, with around 89% of them counted one time only. The ten largest account for 18% of the sample. Source material: peripheral blood. The receptors here all came from a man in his fifties or sixties with active or convalescent COVID-19.

This sequence joins TRBV24-1 and TRBJ2-3, with D perhaps TRBD1 (5 bases). CDR1 is KGHDR, CDR2 SFDVKD, per germline. V was cut by 4 bases and J by 2 bases, with 12 bases left in between. The CDR3 contains 15 residues. The CDR3 loop reads CATSDPDRYTDTQYF. CDR3 DNA sequence: TGTGCCACCAGTGACCCCGACAGATACACAGATACGCAGTATTTT.

The chain is built from TRBV2 and TRBJ1-6; D remains unclear. The V gene lost 7 bases and the J gene lost 8 bases, with 15 bases spanning the gap. CDR1 and CDR2 (germline): SNHLY, FYNNEI. This CDR3 has 14 residues. The CDR3: CASTTQRADSPLHF. CDR3 sequence (DNA): TGTGCCAGCACCACGCAGAGGGCGGATTCACCCCTCCACTTT.